These T cell receptor beta chains were read from a single sample in a study of blood T cell repertoires in COVID-19. TCRdb's copy holds only in-frame clones and misses some; the assay was immunoSEQ multiplex PCR. The table lists under 100,000 clones, 81% of them singletons. The sequenced sample consisted of peripheral blood. The receptor set was obtained from a man at least 80 years old with active or convalescent COVID-19. Both conserved end residues are part of each CDR3. A D gene is named only where the DNA matches it firmly. Rows give clone size only sometimes, using once, few, many, or a class for an expanded clone.

cdr3_length	j_call	d_call	v_call	clone_size	cdr3_aa	cdr3_nt
16	TRBJ1-1	TRBD1	TRBV18	-	CASSPRQGKGDTEAFF	TGTGCCAGCTCACCAAGACAGGGTAAGGGAGACACTGAAGCTTTCTTT
17	TRBJ2-1	TRBD1	TRBV5-1	-	CASSLNPGQGLYNEQFF	TGCGCCAGCAGCTTGAATCCGGGACAGGGGCTCTACAATGAGCAGTTCTTC
14	TRBJ1-2	TRBD1	TRBV28	few	CASSHRQGALGYTF	TGTGCCAGCAGTCACCGACAGGGGGCGCTGGGCTACACCTTC
15	TRBJ2-1	-	TRBV19	-	CASSIGRRGADEQFF	TGTGCCAGTAGTATAGGGAGAAGGGGCGCAGATGAGCAGTTCTTC
16	TRBJ2-7	TRBD1	TRBV5-1	once	CASSRTPGQGSYEQYF	TGCGCCAGCAGCCGTACCCCGGGACAGGGTTCCTACGAGCAGTACTTC
16	TRBJ1-6	-	TRBV5-4	-	CASSLIGSSYNSPLHF	TGTGCCAGCAGCTTGATAGGGAGCTCCTATAATTCACCCCTCCACTTT
15	TRBJ2-1	-	TRBV4-2	-	CASSQDRLAGNEQFF	TGTGCCAGCAGCCAAGATCGGCTAGCAGGCAATGAGCAGTTCTTC
13	TRBJ2-5	TRBD1	TRBV12-3/TRBV12-4	-	CASNRQGQETQYF	TGTGCCAGCAATAGACAGGGACAAGAGACCCAGTACTTC
14	TRBJ2-6	-	TRBV19	-	CASSEGAGANVLTF	TGTGCCAGTAGCGAGGGTGCTGGGGCCAACGTCCTGACTTTC
12	TRBJ2-3	TRBD2	TRBV19	-	CASTGGADTQYF	TGTGCCAGTACGGGGGGGGCAGATACGCAGTATTTT
16	TRBJ2-7	TRBD1	TRBV18	-	CASSPFGQGASYEQYF	TGTGCCAGCTCACCATTCGGACAGGGAGCCTCCTACGAGCAGTACTTC
15	TRBJ1-2	TRBD1	TRBV28	-	CASSPPDRVDYGYTF	TGTGCCAGCAGTCCCCCGGACAGGGTAGACTATGGCTACACCTTC
12	TRBJ2-2	-	TRBV4-2	-	CASSPNTGELFF	TGTGCCAGCAGCCCAAACACCGGGGAGCTGTTTTTT
14	TRBJ1-5	TRBD1	TRBV6-1	-	CASSEGQGAQPQHF	TGTGCCAGCAGTGAGGGGCAGGGGGCCCAGCCCCAGCATTTT
14	TRBJ1-1	-	TRBV6-6	-	CASSPQGSDTEAFF	TGTGCCAGCAGTCCACAGGGTTCTGACACTGAAGCTTTCTTT
14	TRBJ2-4	-	TRBV10-3	-	CAISDTGIGSIQYF	TGTGCCATCAGTGACACAGGGATTGGAAGCATTCAGTACTTC
16	TRBJ2-1	TRBD2	TRBV4-1	-	CASSPVAGGQYNEQFF	TGCGCCAGCAGCCCGGTAGCGGGGGGCCAGTACAATGAGCAGTTCTTC
15	TRBJ1-2	TRBD1	TRBV5-1	once	CASSLALNRGGGYTF	TGCGCCAGCAGCTTGGCCCTTAACAGGGGCGGTGGCTACACCTTC
13	TRBJ1-6	-	TRBV7-9	few	CASSRPGNSPLHF	TGTGCCAGCAGCCGCCCAGGGAATTCACCCCTCCACTTT
15	TRBJ1-5	TRBD1	TRBV18	-	CASSPDRELREPQHF	TGTGCCAGCTCACCAGACAGGGAGCTCAGGGAGCCCCAGCATTTT
16	TRBJ2-1	TRBD2	TRBV7-9	-	CASSLLAGGPYNEQFF	TGTGCCAGCAGCTTATTAGCGGGGGGGCCCTACAATGAGCAGTTCTTC
16	TRBJ2-1	TRBD2	TRBV6-2/TRBV6-3	-	CASSPHLAGAYNEQFF	TGTGCCAGCAGTCCCCACCTAGCGGGGGCCTACAATGAGCAGTTCTTC
14	TRBJ1-2	TRBD1	TRBV19	-	CASSIRGQGNGYTF	TGTGCCAGTAGTATCCGGGGACAGGGGAATGGCTACACCTTC
15	TRBJ2-2	TRBD1	TRBV5-4	few	CASSRDRANTGELFF	TGTGCCAGCAGCCGGGACAGGGCGAACACCGGGGAGCTGTTTTTT
18	TRBJ2-7	TRBD2	TRBV7-2	-	CASSLSAASGGVQNEQYF	TGTGCCAGCAGCCTTTCGGCGGCTAGCGGGGGGGTGCAGAACGAGCAGTACTTC
12	TRBJ1-1	TRBD1	TRBV19	-	CASSSGQHEAFF	TGTGCCAGTAGTTCGGGACAGCATGAAGCTTTCTTT
13	TRBJ2-1	-	TRBV12-3/TRBV12-4	few	CASSFSTRDIRFF	TGTGCCAGCAGTTTTTCGACCCGGGACATCAGGTTCTTC
14	TRBJ2-2	TRBD2	TRBV2	-	CASSFGLATGELFF	TGTGCCAGCAGTTTCGGACTAGCCACCGGGGAGCTGTTTTTT
15	TRBJ1-3	-	TRBV6-5	-	CASSYGGNSGNTIYF	TGTGCCAGCAGTTACGGAGGGAACTCTGGAAACACCATATATTTT
14	TRBJ2-5	TRBD2	TRBV7-2	-	CASSFLAGQETQYF	TGTGCCAGCAGCTTCCTAGCGGGGCAAGAGACCCAGTACTTC
16	TRBJ2-6	-	TRBV28	-	CASSRTVVSGANVLTF	TGTGCCAGCAGTCGGACAGTCGTCTCTGGGGCCAACGTCCTGACTTTC
13	TRBJ2-7	TRBD2	TRBV10-1	-	CASSESGRGEQYF	TGCGCCAGCAGTGAGTCCGGGAGGGGCGAGCAGTACTTC
13	TRBJ1-2	-	TRBV19	few	CATRDHTNYGYTF	TGTGCAACGAGAGATCATACTAACTATGGCTACACCTTC
14	TRBJ1-1	-	TRBV5-4	few	CASSGRQGNTEAFF	TGTGCCAGCAGCGGAAGGCAGGGGAACACTGAAGCTTTCTTT
12	TRBJ1-1	-	TRBV30	-	CAWNRDGTEAFF	TGTGCCTGGAACAGGGACGGCACTGAAGCTTTCTTT
15	TRBJ2-2	TRBD1	TRBV7-3	-	CASSLTRGPIGELFF	TGTGCCAGCAGCTTAACGAGGGGGCCGATCGGGGAGCTGTTTTTT
15	TRBJ1-2	TRBD1	TRBV5-4	-	CASSIPGQGAGGYTF	TGTGCCAGCAGCATCCCGGGACAGGGGGCGGGTGGCTACACCTTC
17	TRBJ2-5	TRBD2	TRBV7-8	-	CASSLVRGGYAGETQYF	TGTGCCAGCAGCTTAGTTCGGGGGGGTTATGCTGGAGAGACCCAGTACTTC
14	TRBJ1-2	-	TRBV11-2	-	CASSQASGVSGYTF	TGTGCCAGCAGCCAGGCATCGGGGGTGAGTGGCTACACCTTC
15	TRBJ1-4	TRBD1	TRBV7-2	-	CASSEPQGANEKLFF	TGTGCCAGCAGCGAACCCCAGGGGGCTAATGAAAAACTGTTTTTT
14	TRBJ1-4	TRBD1	TRBV5-5	-	CASSLGQGREKLFF	TGTGCCAGCAGCCTTGGACAGGGTCGGGAAAAACTGTTTTTT
16	TRBJ1-6	TRBD1	TRBV6-5	-	CASSYAGGTGNSPLHF	TGTGCCAGCAGTTACGCAGGGGGGACTGGGAATTCACCCCTCCACTTT